A selection of T cell receptor beta chains follows, all from one sample in a study of identifying expanded T cells in peripheral blood. The repertoire was sequenced with immunoSEQ multiplex PCR; TCRdb's copy has only in-frame clones and lacks some. The sample has over 70,000 clones, 88% seen once. Material: blood. The receptors were sampled from a person aged 18 to 70 in good health. Each CDR3 is given with its conserved first and last residue. A D gene is named only where the DNA matches it firmly. For some rows the clone size is stated as once, few or many, or as a class when expanded; others skip it.

J	length	size	V	D	DNA	CDR3
TRBJ1-2	15	NA	TRBV30	NA	TGTGCCTGGAGTGTAAAAGCGGGGGGAAGCTATGGCTACACCTTC	CAWSVKAGGSYGYTF
TRBJ2-1	12	NA	TRBV19	TRBD2	TGTGCCAGTCGGGGGGGCTACAATGAGCAGTTCTTC	CASRGGYNEQFF
TRBJ2-7	13	NA	TRBV12-5	NA	TGTGCTAGTGGAAGGGACCGATCCTACGAGCAGTACTTC	CASGRDRSYEQYF
TRBJ2-7	18	NA	TRBV5-6	NA	TGTGCCAGCAGCTTGGTGCGAGCGGGCACCCTGTCGGGGTACGAGCAGTACTTC	CASSLVRAGTLSGYEQYF
TRBJ1-2	17	NA	TRBV7-2	NA	TGTGCCAGCAGCCCCGGGGGGGGGCGCCTTGGTCTGGGTGGCTACACCTTC	CASSPGGGRLGLGGYTF
TRBJ2-5	13	NA	TRBV5-6	NA	TGTGCCAGCAGCCCGTGGACGGCGGGGACCCAGTACTTC	CASSPWTAGTQYF
TRBJ2-3	13	once	TRBV5-6	NA	TGTGCCAGCAGCCACCCCTCCGCAGGGATGCAGTATTTT	CASSHPSAGMQYF
TRBJ1-1	13	NA	TRBV7-9	TRBD1	TGTGCCAGCAGCTTCCAGGGGGGAACTGAAGCTTTCTTT	CASSFQGGTEAFF
TRBJ2-7	16	NA	TRBV6-5	NA	TGTGCCAGCAGTTACTCAAACACTCGCCCGTTCTACGAGCAGTACTTC	CASSYSNTRPFYEQYF
TRBJ1-4	15	NA	TRBV28	TRBD1	TGTGCCAGCAGTCATCTGACAGGGGGAACCGAAAAACTGTTTTTT	CASSHLTGGTEKLFF
TRBJ2-7	15	NA	TRBV4-3	TRBD1	TGCGCCAGCAGCCAAGATACCACAGGGGGTTACGAGCAGTACTTC	CASSQDTTGGYEQYF
TRBJ2-7	12	NA	TRBV6-4	NA	TGTGCCAGCAGTCTGCTTGGCCACGAGCAGTACTTC	CASSLLGHEQYF
TRBJ2-2	15	NA	TRBV7-2	NA	TGTGCCAGCAGCTTGTGGACGCCGAACACCGGGGAGCTGTTTTTT	CASSLWTPNTGELFF
TRBJ2-1	13	NA	TRBV28	NA	TGTGCCAGCAGTCCCCCCTGGGGCTATGAGCAGTTCTTC	CASSPPWGYEQFF
TRBJ2-5	13	NA	TRBV27	NA	TGTGCCAGCAGTTCTAGGGCACGAGAGACCCAGTACTTC	CASSSRARETQYF
TRBJ1-2	13	NA	TRBV4-1	NA	TGCGCCAGCAGCCAAGGGGCTTTCGGTGGCTACACCTTC	CASSQGAFGGYTF
TRBJ1-1	17	NA	TRBV5-4	NA	TGTGCCAGCGGACCGACAAGTCCTCGGATCCGGAACACTGAAGCTTTCTTT	CASGPTSPRIRNTEAFF
TRBJ2-7	14	NA	TRBV6-5	NA	TGTGCCAGCAGTCCGCCCGGTCAGGGCGACGAGCAGTACTTC	CASSPPGQGDEQYF
TRBJ1-1	12	NA	TRBV7-2	NA	TGTGCCAGCAGCTTAGAATACACTGAAGCTTTCTTT	CASSLEYTEAFF
TRBJ1-2	15	NA	TRBV19	TRBD1	TGTGCCAGCAGTATCGCCACAGGGGCGGGGTATGGCTACACCTTC	CASSIATGAGYGYTF
TRBJ1-2	14	once	TRBV27	NA	TGTGCCAGCAGTTTGGGAGGGTATGGCTATGGCTACACCTTC	CASSLGGYGYGYTF
TRBJ1-1	18	NA	TRBV7-9	TRBD1	TGTGCCAGCAGCTTAGTTAGGGGACAGGGGGCTTTTAGGACTGAAGCTTTCTTT	CASSLVRGQGAFRTEAFF
TRBJ2-1	17	NA	TRBV4-1	NA	TGCGCCAGCAGCCAACATGAAATAGGGGGGCCAGACAATGAGCAGTTCTTC	CASSQHEIGGPDNEQFF
TRBJ1-6	15	once	TRBV5-6	NA	TGTGCCAGCAGCTTGATGGGTTACTATAATTCACCCCTCCACTTT	CASSLMGYYNSPLHF
TRBJ2-5	15	NA	TRBV7-9	TRBD2	TGTGCCAGCAGCAGGGGGACTAGCGAGGTCGAGACCCAGTACTTC	CASSRGTSEVETQYF
TRBJ1-5	14	NA	TRBV7-8	NA	TGTGCCAGCAGCTTAAGGGGAGGCAATCAGCCCCAGCATTTT	CASSLRGGNQPQHF
TRBJ2-3	13	NA	TRBV6-5	NA	TGTGCCAGCAGTTACGGGCTAGCAGATACGCAGTATTTT	CASSYGLADTQYF
TRBJ2-3	15	NA	TRBV7-2	NA	TGTGCCAGCAGCCGGCCGGGGGTAAGCACAGATACGCAGTATTTT	CASSRPGVSTDTQYF
TRBJ2-3	13	NA	TRBV30	NA	TGTGCCTGGGCCAGGCAGGGGTCCCAGGGGCAGTATTTT	CAWARQGSQGQYF
TRBJ1-1	14	NA	TRBV19	TRBD1	TGTGCCACCCAGGGGGGGTTAGCGGGCACTGAAGCTTTCTTT	CATQGGLAGTEAFF
TRBJ1-1	14	NA	TRBV11-2	TRBD1	TGTGCCAGCAGGAAGGGGGCCTCGAACACTGAAGCTTTCTTT	CASRKGASNTEAFF
TRBJ1-1	13	NA	TRBV18	TRBD1	TGTGCCAGCTCACCCGGACAGGGCCTAGGAGCTTTCTTT	CASSPGQGLGAFF
TRBJ1-5	15	NA	TRBV5-6	NA	TGTGCCAGCAGCCCGGGTGTGGGAGGCAATCAGCCCCAGCATTTT	CASSPGVGGNQPQHF
TRBJ2-7	14	NA	TRBV18	NA	TGTGCCAGCTCACCGGAAACAGGATCCTACGAGCAGTACTTC	CASSPETGSYEQYF
TRBJ1-3	18	NA	TRBV7-6	TRBD1	TGTGCCAGCAGCCCCGCCGTCCTGACAGGGCCCTCTGGAAACACCATATATTTT	CASSPAVLTGPSGNTIYF
TRBJ1-6	13	NA	TRBV6-5	NA	TGTGCCAGCAGTTACGGGGAGAATTCACCCCTCCACTTT	CASSYGENSPLHF
TRBJ1-6	15	few	TRBV5-4	NA	TGTGCCAGCAGCCCTACATTATCCCTCAATTCACCCCTCCACTTT	CASSPTLSLNSPLHF
TRBJ2-3	16	once	TRBV9	NA	TGTGCCAGCAGCGAAGGGTGGGGAAGGAACACAGATACGCAGTATTTT	CASSEGWGRNTDTQYF
TRBJ1-2	15	NA	TRBV4-3	NA	TGCGCCAGCAGCCAAGGGGCCAGGGGCCATTTGGGCTACACCTTC	CASSQGARGHLGYTF
TRBJ1-1	13	few	TRBV2	NA	TGTGCCAGCAGTGTCCCGGGGGCAACTGAAGCTTTCTTT	CASSVPGATEAFF
TRBJ2-7	15	NA	TRBV4-3	NA	TGCGCCAGCAGCCTCGCGCCCGGGAGCGGCTACGAGCAGTACTTC	CASSLAPGSGYEQYF
TRBJ1-2	14	NA	TRBV27	NA	TGTGCCAGCAGGCGACAGGAGTATGACTATGGCTACACCTTC	CASRRQEYDYGYTF
TRBJ2-1	14	NA	TRBV2	TRBD1	TGTGCCAGCAGTGTACAGGGGGCGAGCAATGAGCAGTTCTTC	CASSVQGASNEQFF
TRBJ1-1	14	NA	TRBV7-6	NA	TGTGCCAGCAGCTTCGGAGGGATGAACACTGAAGCTTTCTTT	CASSFGGMNTEAFF
TRBJ2-7	15	NA	TRBV30	NA	TGTGCCTGGAGTGTCGCCAGGGGGGGGGTAGACGAGCAGTACTTC	CAWSVARGGVDEQYF
TRBJ1-6	18	NA	TRBV5-1	TRBD1	TGCGCCAGCAGCTTGGGGGAAAACAGGGGGTGGCTCAATTCACCCCTCCACTTT	CASSLGENRGWLNSPLHF
TRBJ2-3	16	NA	TRBV9	NA	TGTGCCAGCAGCGTAGGGGGGGCCTATCGGACAGATACGCAGTATTTT	CASSVGGAYRTDTQYF
TRBJ2-5	19	NA	TRBV27	TRBD1	TGTGCCAGCAGTCCTTTAGGGACAGGGGGCGGTAAGATTCAAGAGACCCAGTACTTC	CASSPLGTGGGKIQETQYF